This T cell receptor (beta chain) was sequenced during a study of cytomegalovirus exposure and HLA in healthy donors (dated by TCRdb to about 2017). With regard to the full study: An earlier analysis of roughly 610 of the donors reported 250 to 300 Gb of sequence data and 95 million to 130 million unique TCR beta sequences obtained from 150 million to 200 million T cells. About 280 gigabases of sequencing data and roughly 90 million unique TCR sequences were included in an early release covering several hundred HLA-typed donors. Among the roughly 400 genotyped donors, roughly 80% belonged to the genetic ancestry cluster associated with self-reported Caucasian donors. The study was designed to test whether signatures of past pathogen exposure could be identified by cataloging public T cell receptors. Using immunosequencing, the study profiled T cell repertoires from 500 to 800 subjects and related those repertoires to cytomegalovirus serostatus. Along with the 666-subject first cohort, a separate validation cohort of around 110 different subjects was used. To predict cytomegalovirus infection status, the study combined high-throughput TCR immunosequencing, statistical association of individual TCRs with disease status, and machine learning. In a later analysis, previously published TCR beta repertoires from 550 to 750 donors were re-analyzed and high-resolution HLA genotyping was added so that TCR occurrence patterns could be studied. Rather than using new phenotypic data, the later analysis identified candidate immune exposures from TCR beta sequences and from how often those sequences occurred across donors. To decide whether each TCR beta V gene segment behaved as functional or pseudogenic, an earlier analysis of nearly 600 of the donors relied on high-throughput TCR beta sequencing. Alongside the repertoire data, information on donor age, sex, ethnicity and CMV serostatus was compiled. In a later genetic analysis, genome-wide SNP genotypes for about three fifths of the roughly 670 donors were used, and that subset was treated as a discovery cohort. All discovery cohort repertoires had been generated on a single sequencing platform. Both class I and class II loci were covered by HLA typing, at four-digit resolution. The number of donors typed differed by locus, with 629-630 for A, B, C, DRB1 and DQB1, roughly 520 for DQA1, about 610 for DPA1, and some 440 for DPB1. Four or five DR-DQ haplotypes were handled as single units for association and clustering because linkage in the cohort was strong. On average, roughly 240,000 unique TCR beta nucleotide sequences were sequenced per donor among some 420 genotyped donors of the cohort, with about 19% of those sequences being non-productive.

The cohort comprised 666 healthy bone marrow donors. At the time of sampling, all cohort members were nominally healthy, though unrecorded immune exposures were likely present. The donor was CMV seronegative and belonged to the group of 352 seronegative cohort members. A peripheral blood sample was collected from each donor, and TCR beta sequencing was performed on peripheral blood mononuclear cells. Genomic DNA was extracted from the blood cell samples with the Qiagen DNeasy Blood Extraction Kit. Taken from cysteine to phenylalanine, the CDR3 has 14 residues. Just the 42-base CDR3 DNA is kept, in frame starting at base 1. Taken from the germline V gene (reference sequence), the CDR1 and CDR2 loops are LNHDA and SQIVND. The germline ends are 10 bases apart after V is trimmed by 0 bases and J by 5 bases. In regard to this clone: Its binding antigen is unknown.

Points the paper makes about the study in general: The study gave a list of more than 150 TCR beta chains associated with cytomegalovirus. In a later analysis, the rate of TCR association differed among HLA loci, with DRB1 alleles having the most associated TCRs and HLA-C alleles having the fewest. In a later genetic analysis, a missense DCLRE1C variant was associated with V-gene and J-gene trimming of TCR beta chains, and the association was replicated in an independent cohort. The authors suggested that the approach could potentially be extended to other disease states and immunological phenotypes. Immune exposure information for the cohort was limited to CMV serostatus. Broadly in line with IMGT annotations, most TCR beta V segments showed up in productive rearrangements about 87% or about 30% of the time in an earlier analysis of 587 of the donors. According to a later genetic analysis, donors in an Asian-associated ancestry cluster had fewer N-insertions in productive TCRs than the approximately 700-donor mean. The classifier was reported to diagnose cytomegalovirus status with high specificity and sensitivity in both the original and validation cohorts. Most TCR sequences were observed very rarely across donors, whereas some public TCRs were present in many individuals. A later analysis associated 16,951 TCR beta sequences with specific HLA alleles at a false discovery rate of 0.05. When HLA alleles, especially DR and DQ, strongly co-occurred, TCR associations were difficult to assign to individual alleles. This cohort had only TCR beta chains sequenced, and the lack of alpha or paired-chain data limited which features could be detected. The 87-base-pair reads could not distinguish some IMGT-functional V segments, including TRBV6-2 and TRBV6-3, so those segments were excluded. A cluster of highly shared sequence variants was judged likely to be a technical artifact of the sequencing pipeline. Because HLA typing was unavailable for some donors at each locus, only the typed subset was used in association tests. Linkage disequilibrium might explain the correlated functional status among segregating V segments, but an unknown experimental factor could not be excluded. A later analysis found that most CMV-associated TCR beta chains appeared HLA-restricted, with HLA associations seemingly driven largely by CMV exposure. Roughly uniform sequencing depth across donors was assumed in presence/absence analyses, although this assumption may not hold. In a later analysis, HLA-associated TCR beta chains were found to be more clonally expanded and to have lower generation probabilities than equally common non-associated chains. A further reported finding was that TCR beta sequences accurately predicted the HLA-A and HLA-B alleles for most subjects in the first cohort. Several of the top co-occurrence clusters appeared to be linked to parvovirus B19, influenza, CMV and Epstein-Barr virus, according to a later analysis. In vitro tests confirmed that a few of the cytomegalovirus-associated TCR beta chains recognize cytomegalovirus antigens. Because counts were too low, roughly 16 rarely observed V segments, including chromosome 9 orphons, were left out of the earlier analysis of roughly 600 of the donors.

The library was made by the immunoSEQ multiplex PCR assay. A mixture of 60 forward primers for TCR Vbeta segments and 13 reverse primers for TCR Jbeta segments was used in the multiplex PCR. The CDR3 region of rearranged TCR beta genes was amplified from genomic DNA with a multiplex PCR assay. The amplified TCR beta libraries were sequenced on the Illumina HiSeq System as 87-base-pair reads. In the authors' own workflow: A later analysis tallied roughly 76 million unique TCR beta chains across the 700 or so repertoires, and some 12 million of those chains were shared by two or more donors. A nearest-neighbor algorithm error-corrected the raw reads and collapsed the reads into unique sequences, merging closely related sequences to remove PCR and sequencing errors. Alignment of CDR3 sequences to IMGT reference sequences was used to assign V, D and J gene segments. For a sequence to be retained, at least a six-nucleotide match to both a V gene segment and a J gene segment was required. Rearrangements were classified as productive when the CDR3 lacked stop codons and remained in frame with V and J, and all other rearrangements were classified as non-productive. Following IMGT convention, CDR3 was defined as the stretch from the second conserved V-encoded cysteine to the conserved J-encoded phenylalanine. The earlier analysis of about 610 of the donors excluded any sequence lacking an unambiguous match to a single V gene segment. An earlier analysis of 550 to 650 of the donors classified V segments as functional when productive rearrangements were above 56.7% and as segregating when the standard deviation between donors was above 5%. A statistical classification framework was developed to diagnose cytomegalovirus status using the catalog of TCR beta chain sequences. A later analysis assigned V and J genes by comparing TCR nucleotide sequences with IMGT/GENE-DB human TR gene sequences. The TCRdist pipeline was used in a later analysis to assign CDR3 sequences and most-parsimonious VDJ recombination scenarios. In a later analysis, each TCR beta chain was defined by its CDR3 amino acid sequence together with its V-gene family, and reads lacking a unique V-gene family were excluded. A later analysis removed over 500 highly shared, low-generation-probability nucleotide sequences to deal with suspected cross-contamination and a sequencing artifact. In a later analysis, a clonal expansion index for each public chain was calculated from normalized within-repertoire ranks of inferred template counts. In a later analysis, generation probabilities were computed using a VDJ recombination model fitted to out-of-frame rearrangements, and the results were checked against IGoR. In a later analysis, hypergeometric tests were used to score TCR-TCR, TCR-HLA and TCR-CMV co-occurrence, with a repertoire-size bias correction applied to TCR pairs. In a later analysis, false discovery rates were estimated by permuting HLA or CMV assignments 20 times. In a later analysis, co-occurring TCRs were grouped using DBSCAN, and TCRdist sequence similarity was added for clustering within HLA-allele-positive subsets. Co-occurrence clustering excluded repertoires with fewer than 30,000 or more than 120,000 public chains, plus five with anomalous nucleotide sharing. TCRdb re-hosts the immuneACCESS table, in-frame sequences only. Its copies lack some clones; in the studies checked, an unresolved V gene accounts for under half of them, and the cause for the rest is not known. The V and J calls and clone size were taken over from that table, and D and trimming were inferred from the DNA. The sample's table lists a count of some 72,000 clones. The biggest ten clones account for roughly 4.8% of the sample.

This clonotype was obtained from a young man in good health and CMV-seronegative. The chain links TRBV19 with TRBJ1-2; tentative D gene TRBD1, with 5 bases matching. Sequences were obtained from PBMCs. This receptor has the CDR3 CASSIDRGVYGYTF. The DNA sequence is TGTGCCAGTAGTATAGATCGGGGGGTGTATGGCTACACCTTC.